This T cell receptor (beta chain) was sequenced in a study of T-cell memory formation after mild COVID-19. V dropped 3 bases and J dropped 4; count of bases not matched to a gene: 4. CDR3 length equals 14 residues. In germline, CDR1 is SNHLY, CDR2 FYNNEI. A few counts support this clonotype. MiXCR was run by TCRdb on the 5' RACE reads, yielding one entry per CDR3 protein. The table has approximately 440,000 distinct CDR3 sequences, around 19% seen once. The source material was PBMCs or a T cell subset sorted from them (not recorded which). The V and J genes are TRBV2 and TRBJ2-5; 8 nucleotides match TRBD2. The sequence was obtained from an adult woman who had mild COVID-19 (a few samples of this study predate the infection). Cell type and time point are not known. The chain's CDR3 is CASSDPGLGETQYF. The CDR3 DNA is TGTGCCAGCAGTGACCCGGGACTAGGAGAGACCCAGTACTTC.